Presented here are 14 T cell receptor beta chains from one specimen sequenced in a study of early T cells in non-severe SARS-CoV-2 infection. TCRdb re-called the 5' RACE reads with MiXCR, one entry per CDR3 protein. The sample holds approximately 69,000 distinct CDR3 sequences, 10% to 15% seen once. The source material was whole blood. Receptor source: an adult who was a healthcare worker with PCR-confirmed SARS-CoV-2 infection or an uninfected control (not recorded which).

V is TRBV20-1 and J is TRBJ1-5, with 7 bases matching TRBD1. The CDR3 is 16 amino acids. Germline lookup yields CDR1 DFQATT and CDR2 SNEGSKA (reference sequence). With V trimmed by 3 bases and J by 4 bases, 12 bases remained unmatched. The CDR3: CSASPMDRLLNQPQHF. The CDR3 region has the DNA TGCAGTGCTAGTCCTATGGACAGGCTGCTAAATCAGCCCCAGCATTTT.

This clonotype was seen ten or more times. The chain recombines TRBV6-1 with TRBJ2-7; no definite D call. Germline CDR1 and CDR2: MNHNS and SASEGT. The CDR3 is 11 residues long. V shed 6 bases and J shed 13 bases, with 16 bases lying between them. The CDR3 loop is CASSHPNLRYF. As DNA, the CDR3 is TGTGCCAGCAGCCATCCTAACTTGCGCTACTTC.

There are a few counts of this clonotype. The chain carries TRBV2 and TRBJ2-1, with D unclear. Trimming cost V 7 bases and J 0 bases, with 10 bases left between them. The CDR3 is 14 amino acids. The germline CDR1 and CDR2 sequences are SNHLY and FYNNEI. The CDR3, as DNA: TGTGCCAGCACGGGTCGATTCTCCTACAATGAGCAGTTCTTC. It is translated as CASTGRFSYNEQFF. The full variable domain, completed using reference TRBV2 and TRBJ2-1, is EPEVTQTPSHQVTQMGQEVILRCVPISNHLYFYWYRQILGQKVEFLVSFYNNEISEKSEIFDDQFSVERPDGSNFTLKIRSTKLEDSAMYFCASTGRFSYNEQFFGPGTRLTVL.

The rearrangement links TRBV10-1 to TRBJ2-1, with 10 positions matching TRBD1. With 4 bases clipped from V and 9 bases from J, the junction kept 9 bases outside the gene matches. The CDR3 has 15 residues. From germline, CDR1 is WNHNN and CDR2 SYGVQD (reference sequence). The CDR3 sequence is CASSGGQGKRGEQFF. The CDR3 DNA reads TGCGCCAGCAGTGGGGGACAGGGGAAGCGCGGTGAGCAGTTCTTC.

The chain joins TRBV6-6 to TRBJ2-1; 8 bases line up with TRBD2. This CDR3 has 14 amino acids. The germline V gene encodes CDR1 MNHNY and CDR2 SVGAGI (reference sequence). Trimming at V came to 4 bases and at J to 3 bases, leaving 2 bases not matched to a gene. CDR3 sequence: CASSSRGGYNEQFF. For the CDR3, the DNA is TGTGCCAGCAGTTCCCGGGGGGGCTACAATGAGCAGTTCTTC.

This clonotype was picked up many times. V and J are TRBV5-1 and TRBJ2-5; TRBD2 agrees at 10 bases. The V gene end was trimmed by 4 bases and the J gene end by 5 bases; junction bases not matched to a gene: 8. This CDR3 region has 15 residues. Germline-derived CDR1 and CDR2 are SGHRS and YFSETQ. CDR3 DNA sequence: TGCGCCAGCAGCCCCTTGAGCGGGGGGGCGGAGACCCAGTACTTC. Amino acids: CASSPLSGGAETQYF. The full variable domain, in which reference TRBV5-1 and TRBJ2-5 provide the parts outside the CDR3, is KAGVTQTPRYLIKTRGQQVTLSCSPISGHRSVSWYQQTPGQGLQFLFEYFSETQRNKGNFPGRFSGRQFSNSRSEMNVSTLELGDSALYLCASSPLSGGAETQYFGPGTRLLVL.

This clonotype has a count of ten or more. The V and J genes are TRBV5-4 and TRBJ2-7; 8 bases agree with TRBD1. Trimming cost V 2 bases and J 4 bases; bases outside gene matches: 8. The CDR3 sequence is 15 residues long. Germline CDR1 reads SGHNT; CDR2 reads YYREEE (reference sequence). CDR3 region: CASSFNQGAEYEQYF. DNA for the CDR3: TGTGCCAGCAGCTTTAATCAGGGGGCGGAGTACGAGCAGTACTTC.

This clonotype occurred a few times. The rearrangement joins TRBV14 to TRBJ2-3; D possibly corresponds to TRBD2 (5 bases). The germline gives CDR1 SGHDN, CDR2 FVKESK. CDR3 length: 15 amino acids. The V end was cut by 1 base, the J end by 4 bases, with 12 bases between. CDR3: CASSQVDRGPDTQYF. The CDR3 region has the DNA TGTGCCAGCAGCCAAGTTGACCGAGGGCCAGATACGCAGTATTTT. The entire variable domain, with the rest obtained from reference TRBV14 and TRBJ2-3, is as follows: EAGVTQFPSHSVIEKGQTVTLRCDPISGHDNLYWYRRVMGKEIKFLLHFVKESKQDESGMPNNRFLAERTGGTYSTLKVQPAELEDSGVYFCASSQVDRGPDTQYFGPGTRLTVL.

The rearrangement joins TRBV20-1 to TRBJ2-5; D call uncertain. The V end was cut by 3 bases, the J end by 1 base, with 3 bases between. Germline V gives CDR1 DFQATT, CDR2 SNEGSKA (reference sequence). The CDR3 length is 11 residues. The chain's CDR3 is CSASGQETQYF. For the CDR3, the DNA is TGCAGTGCTAGCGGCCAAGAGACCCAGTACTTC.

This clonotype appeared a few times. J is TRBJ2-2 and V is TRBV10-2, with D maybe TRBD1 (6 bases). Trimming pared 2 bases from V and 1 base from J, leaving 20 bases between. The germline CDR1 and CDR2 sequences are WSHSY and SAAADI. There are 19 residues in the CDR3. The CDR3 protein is CASSEPSKQGFLNTGELFF. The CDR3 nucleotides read TGCGCCAGCAGTGAGCCTTCAAAACAGGGATTCCTGAACACCGGGGAGCTGTTTTTT.

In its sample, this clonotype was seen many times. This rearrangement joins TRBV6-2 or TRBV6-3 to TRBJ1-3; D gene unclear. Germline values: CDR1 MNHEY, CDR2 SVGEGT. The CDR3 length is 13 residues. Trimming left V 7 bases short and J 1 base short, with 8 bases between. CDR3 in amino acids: CASKTSSGNTIYF. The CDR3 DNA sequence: TGTGCCAGCAAGACGAGTTCTGGAAACACCATATATTTT.

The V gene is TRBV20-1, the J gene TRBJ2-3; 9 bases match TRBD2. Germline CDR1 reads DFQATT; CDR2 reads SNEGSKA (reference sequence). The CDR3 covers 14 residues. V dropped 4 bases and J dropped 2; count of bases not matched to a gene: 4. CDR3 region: CSATRGGDTDTQYF. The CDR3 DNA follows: TGCAGTGCTACGCGGGGGGGAGACACAGATACGCAGTATTTT.

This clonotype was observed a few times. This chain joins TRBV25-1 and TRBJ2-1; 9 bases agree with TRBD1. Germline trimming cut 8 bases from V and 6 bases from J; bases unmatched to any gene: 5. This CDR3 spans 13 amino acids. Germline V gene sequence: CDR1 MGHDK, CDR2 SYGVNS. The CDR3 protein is CASGRTGVNEQFF. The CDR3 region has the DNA TGTGCCAGCGGAAGGACAGGGGTCAATGAGCAGTTCTTC.

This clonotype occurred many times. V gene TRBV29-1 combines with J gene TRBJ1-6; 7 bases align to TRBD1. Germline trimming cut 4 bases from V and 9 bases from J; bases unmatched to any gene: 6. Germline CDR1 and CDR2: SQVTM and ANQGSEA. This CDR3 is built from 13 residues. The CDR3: CSVGIDRASPLHF. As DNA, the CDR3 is TGCAGCGTTGGGATAGACAGGGCTTCACCCCTCCACTTT.